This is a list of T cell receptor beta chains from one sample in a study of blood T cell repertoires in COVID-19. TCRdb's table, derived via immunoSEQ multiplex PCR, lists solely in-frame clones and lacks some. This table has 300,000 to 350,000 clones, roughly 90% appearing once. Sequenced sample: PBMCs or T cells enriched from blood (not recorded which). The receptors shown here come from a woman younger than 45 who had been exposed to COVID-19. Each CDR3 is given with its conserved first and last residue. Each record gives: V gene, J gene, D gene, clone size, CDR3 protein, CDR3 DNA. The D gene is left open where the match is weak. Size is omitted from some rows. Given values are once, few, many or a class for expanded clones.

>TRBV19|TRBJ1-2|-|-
CASSPSWQRGYTF
TGTGCCAGTAGCCCCTCCTGGCAGCGCGGCTACACCTTC
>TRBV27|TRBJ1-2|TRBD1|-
CASRTPDREPYGYTF
TGTGCCAGCAGGACCCCGGACAGGGAACCCTATGGCTACACCTTC
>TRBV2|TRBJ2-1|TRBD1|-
CASTELTGIEENEQFF
TGTGCCAGCACTGAATTGACAGGGATTGAAGAGAATGAGCAGTTCTTC
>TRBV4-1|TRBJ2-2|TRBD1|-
CASSQDVERGQGGELFF
TGCGCCAGCAGCCAAGATGTTGAGAGGGGGCAGGGCGGGGAGCTGTTTTTT
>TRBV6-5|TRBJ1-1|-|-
CASSPSRRTEAFF
TGTGCCAGCAGCCCAAGTAGGCGGACTGAAGCTTTCTTT
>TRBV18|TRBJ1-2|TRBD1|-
CASSPGQGNYGYTF
TGTGCCAGCTCACCGGGACAGGGGAACTATGGCTACACCTTC
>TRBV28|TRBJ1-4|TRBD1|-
CASRQGNEKLFF
TGTGCCAGCAGACAGGGGAATGAAAAACTGTTTTTT
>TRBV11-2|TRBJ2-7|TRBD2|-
CASSLVAGGSYEQYF
TGTGCCAGCAGCTTAGTCGCGGGAGGCAGCTACGAGCAGTACTTC
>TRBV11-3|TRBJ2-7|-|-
CASGRTVSYEQYF
TGTGCCAGCGGACGGACAGTCTCCTACGAGCAGTACTTC
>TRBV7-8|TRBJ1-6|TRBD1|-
CASSFYRQGISPSPLHF
TGTGCCAGCAGCTTTTATCGACAGGGTATTTCCCCTTCACCCCTCCACTTT
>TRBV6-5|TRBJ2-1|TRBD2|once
CASSYGREAYNEQFF
TGTGCCAGCAGTTACGGGCGGGAGGCTTACAATGAGCAGTTCTTC
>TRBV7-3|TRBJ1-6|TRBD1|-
CASSLTGGADSPLHF
TGTGCCAGCAGCCTCACAGGGGGCGCAGATTCACCCCTCCACTTT
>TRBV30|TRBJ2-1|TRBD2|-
CAWSTGRVNEQFF
TGTGCCTGGAGCACCGGGAGGGTAAATGAGCAGTTCTTC
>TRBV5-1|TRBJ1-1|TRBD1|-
CASKTSGTGFYGAFF
TGCGCCAGCAAAACCTCCGGGACAGGGTTTTATGGGGCTTTCTTT
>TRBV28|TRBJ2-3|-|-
CASSLDGGGTDTQYF
TGTGCCAGCAGCTTGGACGGAGGAGGCACAGATACGCAGTATTTT
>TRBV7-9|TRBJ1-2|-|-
CASSEVLRGYTF
TGTGCCAGCAGCGAGGTGCTGCGAGGCTACACCTTC
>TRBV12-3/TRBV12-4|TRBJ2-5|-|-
CASSRGWETQYF
TGTGCCAGCAGCAGGGGTTGGGAGACCCAGTACTTC
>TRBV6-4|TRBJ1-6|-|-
CASSASGDPNSPLHF
TGTGCCAGCAGCGCATCAGGGGACCCTAATTCACCCCTCCACTTT
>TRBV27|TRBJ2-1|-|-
CASCLRSSYNEQFF
TGTGCCAGCTGCTTACGGAGCTCCTACAATGAGCAGTTCTTC
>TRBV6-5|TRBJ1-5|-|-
CASRGGGLSNQPQHF
TGTGCCAGCAGGGGGGGAGGTTTGAGCAATCAGCCCCAGCATTTT
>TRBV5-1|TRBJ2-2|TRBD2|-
CASSLAWEGGELFF
TGCGCCAGCAGCTTGGCCTGGGAGGGCGGGGAGCTGTTTTTT
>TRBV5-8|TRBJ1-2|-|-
CASSLSWATNYGYTF
TGTGCCAGCAGCTTGAGCTGGGCCACTAACTATGGCTACACCTTC
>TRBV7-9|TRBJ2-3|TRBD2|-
CASSAPPAGGLDTQYF
TGTGCCAGCAGCGCCCCCCCGGCGGGAGGATTAGATACGCAGTATTTT
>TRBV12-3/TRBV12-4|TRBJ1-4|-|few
CASSLGYQLFF
TGTGCCAGCAGTTTAGGCTATCAACTGTTTTTT
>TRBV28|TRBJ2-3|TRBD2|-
CASRGGLAGHTDTQYF
TGTGCCAGCAGAGGGGGACTAGCGGGCCACACAGATACGCAGTATTTT
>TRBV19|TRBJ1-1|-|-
CASKTDRPNTEAFF
TGTGCCAGTAAGACAGACAGACCCAACACTGAAGCTTTCTTT
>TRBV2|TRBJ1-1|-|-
CASSFGGVNTEAFF
TGTGCCAGCAGCTTCGGTGGAGTTAACACTGAAGCTTTCTTT
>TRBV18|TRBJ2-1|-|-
CASSPPSRGEQFF
TGTGCCAGCTCACCACCGTCTCGCGGGGAGCAGTTCTTC
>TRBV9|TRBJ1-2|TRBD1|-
CASSPGTGLVF
TGTGCCAGCAGCCCCGGGACAGGCCTCGTCTTC
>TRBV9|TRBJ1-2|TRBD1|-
CASSGGQPYGYTF
TGTGCCAGCAGCGGGGGACAGCCCTATGGCTACACCTTC
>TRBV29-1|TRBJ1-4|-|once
CSVSGRRGDEKLFF
TGCAGCGTTTCTGGACGACGGGGGGATGAAAAACTGTTTTTT
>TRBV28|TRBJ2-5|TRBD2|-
CASSRDYEETQYF
TGTGCCAGCAGTAGGGACTATGAGGAGACCCAGTACTTC
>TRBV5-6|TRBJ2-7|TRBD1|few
CASSLSIVRDRGALYEQYF
TGTGCCAGCAGCTTATCAATAGTCCGGGACAGGGGGGCACTCTACGAGCAGTACTTC
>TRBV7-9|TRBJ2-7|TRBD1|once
CASSLVVGTAYEQYF
TGTGCCAGCAGCTTAGTAGTTGGGACAGCCTACGAGCAGTACTTC
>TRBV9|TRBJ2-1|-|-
CASSVVPSDEQFF
TGTGCCAGCAGCGTAGTCCCGAGCGATGAGCAGTTCTTC
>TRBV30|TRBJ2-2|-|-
CAWSAVLTGELFF
TGTGCCTGGAGTGCGGTCCTGACCGGGGAGCTGTTTTTT
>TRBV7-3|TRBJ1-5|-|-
CASSPSGGNQPQHF
TGTGCCAGCAGCCCCTCGGGGGGCAATCAGCCCCAGCATTTT
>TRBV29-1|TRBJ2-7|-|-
CSVEGSYEQYF
TGCAGCGTTGAAGGCAGTTACGAGCAGTACTTC
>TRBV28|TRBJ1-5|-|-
CASSFRVYSNQPQHF
TGTGCCAGCAGTTTTCGGGTTTATAGCAATCAGCCCCAGCATTTT
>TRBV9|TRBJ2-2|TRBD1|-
CASSAPGQRNTGELFF
TGTGCCAGCAGCGCACCGGGACAGAGAAACACCGGGGAGCTGTTTTTT
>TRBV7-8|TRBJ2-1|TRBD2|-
CASSIGTSGRAWGNEQFF
TGTGCCAGCAGCATCGGGACTAGCGGGAGGGCCTGGGGCAATGAGCAGTTCTTC
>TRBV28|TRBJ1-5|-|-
CATQGTSKEPQHF
TGTGCCACCCAAGGGACTTCGAAGGAGCCCCAGCATTTT
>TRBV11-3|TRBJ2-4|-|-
CASSSGPWEENIQYF
TGTGCCAGCAGCTCTGGACCCTGGGAGGAAAACATTCAGTACTTC
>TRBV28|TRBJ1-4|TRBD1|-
CASGTGTEDGIGEKLFF
TGTGCCAGCGGAACCGGGACAGAAGACGGTATTGGTGAAAAACTGTTTTTT
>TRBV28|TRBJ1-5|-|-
CASSPYVDQPQHF
TGTGCCAGCAGTCCCTACGTCGATCAGCCCCAGCATTTT
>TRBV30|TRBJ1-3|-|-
CAWRPGLNLGNTIYF
TGTGCCTGGAGGCCAGGACTTAATCTCGGAAACACCATATATTTT
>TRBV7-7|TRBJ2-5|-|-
CASSLGSGEFETQYF
TGTGCTAGCAGCTTAGGATCAGGGGAATTCGAGACCCAGTACTTC
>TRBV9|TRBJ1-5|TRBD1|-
CASSEGQGANQPQHF
TGTGCCAGCAGCGAGGGACAGGGGGCGAATCAGCCCCAGCATTTT
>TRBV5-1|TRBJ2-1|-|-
CASRVSPTSTVEQFF
TGCGCCAGCAGAGTTTCCCCTACTAGCACCGTTGAGCAGTTCTTC
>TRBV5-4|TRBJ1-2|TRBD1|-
CASQPGQGNYGYTF
TGTGCCTCTCAGCCCGGACAGGGAAACTATGGCTACACCTTC
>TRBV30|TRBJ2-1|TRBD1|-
CAWTTGGYEQFF
TGTGCCTGGACGACAGGGGGCTATGAGCAGTTCTTC
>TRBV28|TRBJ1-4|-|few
CASRSLATNEKLFF
TGTGCCAGCAGGAGCCTAGCAACTAATGAAAAACTGTTTTTT